The clone carrying this T cell receptor (beta chain) was detected a few times. Its target is not known. The sample comes from a study of T cells in Graves' hyperthyroidism and ophthalmopathy. Study results and limitations: Ophthalmopathy cases were set apart from stable hyperthyroidism by a 13 V-J model. Also found in blood were most expanded thyroid clonotypes above 0.001.

Per the germline V gene, CDR1 is MDHEN and CDR2 is SYDVKM. V shed 7 bases and J shed 6 bases, with 16 bases lying between them. There are 14 residues in the CDR3. Authors of the study amplified TCR beta CDR3 regions from RNA transcripts. The HTBI primer set drove a first-round RT-PCR of the TCR CDR3. TCRdb re-analysed the multiplex PCR reads in MiXCR, keeping a single row per CDR3 protein. The sample comprises 550,000 to 600,000 distinct CDR3 sequences, approximately 15% of which are singletons, and 6.5% to 9% rests with the top ten. Ophthalmopathy patients had moderate-to-severe active disease, CAS ≥3, NOSPECS ≥4, and disease duration under 3 months.

The V call is TRBV28, the J call TRBJ1-5; the D gene is possibly TRBD1 (6 bases). The TCR was taken from a woman aged 18-35 years with Graves' ophthalmopathy. The material sequenced was blood. As DNA, the CDR3 is TGTGCCAGCACCCCAGCGGGGGCGGTTCAGCCCCAGCATTTT. This sequence encodes CASTPAGAVQPQHF.